This T cell receptor (beta chain) appears in the sequencing data of a study of blood T cells in healthy people across ages. Study-level results: The study found more naive CD4+ cells and higher diversity in long-lived than aged donors.

Sample-barcoded 5' priming and a J-beta primer mix drove a second PCR of roughly 6 to 12 cycles. TCRdb fed the 5' RACE reads into MiXCR, producing one record per CDR3 protein. The sample consists of some 1.6 million distinct CDR3 sequences, roughly 32% of them appearing once. Trimming stripped 4 bases from V and 5 bases from J, with 18 bases between. Germline CDR1 is SEHNR and CDR2 is FQNEAQ (reference sequence). This CDR3 spans 15 amino acids. Comment on this clonotype: Its target is not known.

This rearrangement joins TRBV7-9 to TRBJ2-7; D unclear. Sequencing was done on a sample of blood. This TCR derives from a woman aged 25 to 39 in good health. The CDR3: CASSYGPGGPHEQYF. CDR3 nucleotides: TGTGCCAGCAGCTACGGGCCAGGTGGGCCGCACGAGCAGTACTTC.